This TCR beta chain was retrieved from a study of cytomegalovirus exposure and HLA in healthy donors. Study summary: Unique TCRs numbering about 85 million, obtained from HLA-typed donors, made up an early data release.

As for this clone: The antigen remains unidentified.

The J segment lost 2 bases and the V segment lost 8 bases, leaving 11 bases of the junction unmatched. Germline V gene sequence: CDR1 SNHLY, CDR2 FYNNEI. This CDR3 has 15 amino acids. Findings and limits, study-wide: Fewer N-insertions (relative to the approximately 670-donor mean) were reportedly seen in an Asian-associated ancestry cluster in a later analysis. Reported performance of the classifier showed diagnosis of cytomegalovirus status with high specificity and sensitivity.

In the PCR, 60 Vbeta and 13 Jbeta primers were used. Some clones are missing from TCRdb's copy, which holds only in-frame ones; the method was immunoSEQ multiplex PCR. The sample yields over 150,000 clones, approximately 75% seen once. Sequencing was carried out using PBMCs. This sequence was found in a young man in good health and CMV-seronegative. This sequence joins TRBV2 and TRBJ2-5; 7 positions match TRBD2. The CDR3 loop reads CASDYLGTTQETQYF. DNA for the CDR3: TGTGCCAGCGACTACCTAGGGACTACACAAGAGACCCAGTACTTC. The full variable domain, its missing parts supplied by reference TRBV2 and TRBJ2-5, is EPEVTQTPSHQVTQMGQEVILRCVPISNHLYFYWYRQILGQKVEFLVSFYNNEISEKSEIFDDQFSVERPDGSNFTLKIRSTKLEDSAMYFCASDYLGTTQETQYFGPGTRLLVL.